The present T cell receptor (beta chain) was sequenced within a study of blood T cells in healthy people across ages (dated by TCRdb to the mid-2010s). Regarding the study in general: In model experiments, template switching captured roughly one uniquely barcoded TCR beta cDNA molecule for every two T cells. Donors were grouped into four age groups: young (average about 15 years), middle-aged (roughly 37), aged (roughly 62) and long-lived (around 80). The study analyzed two additional independent replicas of 1 million unique cDNA reads from the same blood draw for two donors, one aged 18 to 29 and one aged 80 or older. Age-related changes in TCR beta repertoire diversity were measured in the study by deep sequencing normalized with unique cDNA molecular identifiers. Donors of different ages were randomly distributed across sequencing lanes to avoid experimental bias.

The method was 5' RACE. The sequencing machine was an Illumina HiSeq 2500. A second PCR of 7 to 11 cycles was run with a J-beta primer mix and a sample-barcoded 5' primer. A template-switch 5' adaptor carrying 12 random nucleotides introduced a unique molecular identifier onto each TCR beta cDNA molecule. Each sample yielded at least 2.5 million CDR3-containing paired-end reads. First-strand cDNA synthesis was performed from all RNA using the Mint cDNA synthesis kit, with priming by a TRBC-specific oligonucleotide. All cDNA was treated with uracil-DNA glycosylase and then went through a first 18-cycle PCR with the universal primers M1SS and BC2_uni_R. The published analysis was carried out like this. For normalization, 1 million high-quality reads, each with a distinct molecular identifier, were randomly selected from each sample. Instead of being binned into consensus sequences, reads that shared molecular identifiers were thrown out. MiTCR, run with a Q25 quality threshold and the strictest error-elimination algorithm, handled CDR3 identification, clonotype clustering and error correction. A nonparametric unseen species model with Euler transformation was used to estimate a lower bound on total TCR beta diversity. The raw public reads went through TCRdb reprocessing: fastp at Q25, MiXCR clone calling, in-frame beta chains kept. Here each entry gathers all rows of one CDR3 protein and keeps the most common genes and DNA. The V and J calls, along with clone size, are taken from TCRdb and not from the paper's own processing. The sample contains fewer than 1.5 million distinct CDR3 sequences, around 39% of them found a single time. The ten largest clones take up 7.9% of the sample.

Of note for this clonotype: Its antigen remains unidentified. Base qualities are not at hand, and no much larger clone is one base apart.

Overall study outcomes, separate from this receptor: Observed TCR beta diversity correlated strongly with the percentage of naive T cells measured by flow cytometry. Observed TCR beta diversity per million T cells fell roughly linearly with age, and a significant reduction was already apparent by age about 38. Compared with the aged group, the long-lived group had more naive CD4+ T cells, fewer expanded clones and increased TCR diversity, a pattern suggesting age selection. Estimates of total diversity based on one million sequenced T cells were considered lower bounds and underestimates. The CMV infection status of donors was not known, potentially confounding age-related changes in expanded clonotypes. Since profiling was done on bulk unsorted PBMCs, naive and antigen-experienced compartments could not be conclusively compared.

At the junction V is shortened by 5 bases and J by 2 bases; bases outside the gene matches: 6. There are 15 amino acids in the CDR3, from cysteine to phenylalanine inclusive. The sequence is cut down to CDR3 DNA, 45 bases in frame from base 1. Based on the germline V gene, the CDR1 and CDR2 sequences are SGHAT and FQNNGV. The approximately 40 donors, aged 6 to 90 years, were systemically healthy Caucasian individuals from Russia. Roughly 10 milliliters of peripheral blood were collected from each donor into EDTA-treated Vacutainer tubes. PBMCs were isolated by Ficoll-Paque density-gradient centrifugation, with at least 6 million obtained per sample. Total RNA was extracted from PBMCs with Trizol reagent, with at least 5.5 micrograms obtained per sample. For every donor, flow cytometry on a PBMC aliquot measured the percentage of naive CD45RAhigh/CD27high T cells.

The receptor's source is a woman under 30 in good health. The receptor chain draws on TRBV11-2 and TRBJ2-3, with 8 middle bases fitting TRBD2. The sample was blood. The base sequence is TGTGCCAGCAGCCGGACTAGCCGAAACACAGATACGCAGTATTTT. Its amino acids are CASSRTSRNTDTQYF.